This TCR beta chain came from a study of cytomegalovirus exposure and HLA in healthy donors. Study observations and caveats: In presence/absence analyses, roughly uniform sequencing depth across donors was assumed.

CDR1 is LGHNA and CDR2 is YSLEER in the germline V gene. Trimming cost V 0 bases and J 13 bases; bases outside gene matches: 9. The CDR3 consists of 15 residues. Of note for this clone: The target antigen is unknown.

Researchers ran the PCR with 60 Vbeta and 13 Jbeta primers. Profiled with immunoSEQ multiplex PCR; TCRdb holds only in-frame clones, not every one. The table includes 170,000 or so clones, 78% detected once. Specimen: PBMCs. V gene TRBV4-3 combines with J gene TRBJ1-6, with 7 bases identical to TRBD1. This TCR came from a woman between 45 and 65 years old in good health and CMV-seropositive. CDR3 sequence reads: CASSQDGQAWVPLHF. CDR3 in DNA: TGCGCCAGCAGCCAAGACGGACAGGCCTGGGTTCCCCTCCACTTT.